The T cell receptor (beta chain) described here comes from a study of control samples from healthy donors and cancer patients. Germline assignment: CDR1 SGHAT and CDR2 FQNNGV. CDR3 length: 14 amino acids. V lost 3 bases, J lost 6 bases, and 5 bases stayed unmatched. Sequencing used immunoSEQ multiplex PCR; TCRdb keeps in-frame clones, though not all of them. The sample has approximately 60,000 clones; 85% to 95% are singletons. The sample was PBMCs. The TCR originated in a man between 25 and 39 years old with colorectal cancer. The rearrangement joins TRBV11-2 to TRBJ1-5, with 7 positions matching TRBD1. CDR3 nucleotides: TGTGCCAGCAGCTTCGACAGGGTAGGTCAGCCCCAGCATTTT. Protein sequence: CASSFDRVGQPQHF.